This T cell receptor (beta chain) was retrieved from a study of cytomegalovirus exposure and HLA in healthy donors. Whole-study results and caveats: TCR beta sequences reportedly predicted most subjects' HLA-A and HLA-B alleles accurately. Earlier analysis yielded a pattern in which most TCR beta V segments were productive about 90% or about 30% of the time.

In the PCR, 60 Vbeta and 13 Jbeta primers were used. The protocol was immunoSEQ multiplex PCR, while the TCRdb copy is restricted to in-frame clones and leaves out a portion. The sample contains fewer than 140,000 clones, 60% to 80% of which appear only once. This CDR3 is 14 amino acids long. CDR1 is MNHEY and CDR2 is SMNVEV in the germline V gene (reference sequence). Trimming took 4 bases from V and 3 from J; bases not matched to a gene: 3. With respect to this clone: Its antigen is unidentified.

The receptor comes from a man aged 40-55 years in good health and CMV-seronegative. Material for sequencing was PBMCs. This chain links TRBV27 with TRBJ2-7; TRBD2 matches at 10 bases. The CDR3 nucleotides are TGTGCCAGCAGTTATACTAGCGGGGTCTACGAGCAGTACTTC. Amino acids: CASSYTSGVYEQYF.